The rows below give T cell receptor beta chains drawn from one sample of a study of blood T cell repertoires in COVID-19. Some clones are missing from TCRdb's copy, which holds only in-frame ones; the method was immunoSEQ multiplex PCR. The sample holds a few hundred thousand clones; 80% to 85% are singletons and the top ten take about 3.4%. The sequenced sample was PBMCs or T cells enriched from blood (not recorded which). These receptors were obtained from a man over 45 who had recovered from COVID-19. Each CDR3 is given with its conserved first and last residue. A D gene is named only where the DNA matches it firmly. The listing skips clone size in some rows; elsewhere it reads once, few, many or a size class.

j_call: TRBJ2-1; d_call: TRBD2; v_call: TRBV13; clone_size: .; cdr3_aa: CASSLYRRERGKTSYNEQFF; cdr3_nt: TGTGCCAGCAGCTTATACCGGAGGGAGCGGGGGAAGACTTCCTACAATGAGCAGTTCTTC
j_call: TRBJ1-1; d_call: .; v_call: TRBV3-1/TRBV3-2; clone_size: .; cdr3_aa: CASSQPRAEAFF; cdr3_nt: TGTGCCAGCAGCCAACCACGGGCTGAAGCTTTCTTT
j_call: TRBJ2-3; d_call: TRBD2; v_call: TRBV7-7; clone_size: .; cdr3_aa: CASTPGAGGLGTDTQYF; cdr3_nt: TGTGCTAGCACCCCCGGGGCGGGGGGATTGGGCACAGATACGCAGTATTTT
j_call: TRBJ2-5; d_call: TRBD2; v_call: TRBV24-1; clone_size: .; cdr3_aa: CATSDWEGGETQYF; cdr3_nt: TGTGCCACCAGTGATTGGGAGGGCGGGGAGACCCAGTACTTC
j_call: TRBJ2-5; d_call: TRBD2; v_call: TRBV3-1/TRBV3-2; clone_size: .; cdr3_aa: CASSQPESGTSGKAETQYF; cdr3_nt: TGTGCCAGCAGCCAACCCGAATCCGGGACTAGCGGGAAAGCGGAGACCCAGTACTTC
j_call: TRBJ1-2; d_call: TRBD1; v_call: TRBV5-1; clone_size: .; cdr3_aa: CASSFGTALNYGYTF; cdr3_nt: TGCGCCAGCAGCTTCGGGACAGCGCTTAACTATGGCTACACCTTC
j_call: TRBJ2-7; d_call: .; v_call: TRBV4-2; clone_size: .; cdr3_aa: CASSHTSTYEQYF; cdr3_nt: TGTGCCAGCAGCCATACTAGTACCTACGAGCAGTACTTC
j_call: TRBJ2-7; d_call: .; v_call: TRBV7-8; clone_size: .; cdr3_aa: CASSPGSEQYF; cdr3_nt: TGTGCCAGCAGCCCCGGGTCCGAGCAGTACTTC
j_call: TRBJ2-7; d_call: .; v_call: TRBV5-1; clone_size: .; cdr3_aa: CASSLAGGVYEQYF; cdr3_nt: TGCGCCAGCAGCTTGGCCGGCGGGGTCTACGAGCAGTACTTC
j_call: TRBJ2-7; d_call: TRBD2; v_call: TRBV3-1/TRBV3-2; clone_size: .; cdr3_aa: CASSQEGGKREVPGEQYF; cdr3_nt: TGTGCCAGCAGCCAAGAAGGAGGAAAGCGGGAGGTTCCCGGGGAGCAGTACTTC
j_call: TRBJ2-3; d_call: .; v_call: TRBV4-3; clone_size: .; cdr3_aa: CASSQVGHSSTDTQYF; cdr3_nt: TGCGCCAGCAGCCAAGTTGGTCACAGTAGCACAGATACGCAGTATTTT
j_call: TRBJ2-7; d_call: .; v_call: TRBV20-1; clone_size: .; cdr3_aa: CSARSGFEQYF; cdr3_nt: TGCAGTGCTAGGTCAGGGTTCGAGCAGTACTTC
j_call: TRBJ2-2; d_call: .; v_call: TRBV9; clone_size: .; cdr3_aa: CASSASVAGELFF; cdr3_nt: TGTGCCAGCAGCGCCAGCGTGGCCGGGGAGCTGTTTTTT
j_call: TRBJ1-1; d_call: TRBD1; v_call: TRBV6-5; clone_size: .; cdr3_aa: CASSALTGFTEAFF; cdr3_nt: TGTGCCAGCAGCGCCTTGACAGGGTTCACTGAAGCTTTCTTT
j_call: TRBJ2-3; d_call: TRBD1; v_call: TRBV28; clone_size: .; cdr3_aa: CASSSPGQGTDTQYF; cdr3_nt: TGTGCCAGCAGTTCACCGGGACAGGGAACAGATACGCAGTATTTT
j_call: TRBJ2-1; d_call: TRBD1; v_call: TRBV4-2; clone_size: .; cdr3_aa: CASSQERGPAYNEQFF; cdr3_nt: TGTGCCAGCAGCCAAGAGAGGGGGCCGGCCTACAATGAGCAGTTCTTC
j_call: TRBJ2-7; d_call: .; v_call: TRBV6-2/TRBV6-3; clone_size: .; cdr3_aa: CASSYPPRESEQYF; cdr3_nt: TGTGCCAGCAGTTACCCCCCCAGGGAAAGCGAGCAGTACTTC
j_call: TRBJ1-1; d_call: TRBD1; v_call: TRBV5-1; clone_size: .; cdr3_aa: CASSSRTGGRSEAFF; cdr3_nt: TGCGCCAGCAGCTCCCGGACAGGGGGTAGGAGTGAAGCTTTCTTT
j_call: TRBJ1-1; d_call: .; v_call: TRBV6-5; clone_size: .; cdr3_aa: CASSPTQGNTEAFF; cdr3_nt: TGTGCCAGCAGTCCAACACAGGGGAACACTGAAGCTTTCTTT
j_call: TRBJ1-2; d_call: TRBD1; v_call: TRBV27; clone_size: .; cdr3_aa: CASSLRQGLTYGYTF; cdr3_nt: TGTGCCAGCAGTTTAAGACAGGGGTTAACCTATGGCTACACCTTC
j_call: TRBJ1-6; d_call: .; v_call: TRBV11-2; clone_size: .; cdr3_aa: CASSYSGDWTYNSPLHF; cdr3_nt: TGTGCCAGCAGCTACTCAGGGGATTGGACCTATAATTCACCCCTCCACTTT
j_call: TRBJ2-7; d_call: TRBD2; v_call: TRBV15; clone_size: many; cdr3_aa: CATSSQGTSGRHEQYF; cdr3_nt: TGTGCCACCAGCAGTCAAGGGACTAGCGGAAGACACGAGCAGTACTTC
j_call: TRBJ2-3; d_call: .; v_call: TRBV12-2; clone_size: .; cdr3_aa: CASRFGVGGPDTQYF; cdr3_nt: TGTGCAAGTCGCTTTGGCGTGGGGGGGCCAGATACGCAGTATTTT
j_call: TRBJ2-6; d_call: TRBD1; v_call: TRBV5-1; clone_size: .; cdr3_aa: CASSFSAGQGDSGANVLTF; cdr3_nt: TGCGCCAGCAGCTTCTCGGCGGGACAGGGTGACTCTGGGGCCAACGTCCTGACTTTC
j_call: TRBJ1-4; d_call: .; v_call: TRBV4-2; clone_size: few; cdr3_aa: CASSQAGGGRLQLNEKLFF; cdr3_nt: TGTGCCAGCAGCCAAGCGGGGGGCGGAAGATTGCAACTAAATGAAAAACTGTTTTTT
j_call: TRBJ2-1; d_call: TRBD2; v_call: TRBV6-5; clone_size: few; cdr3_aa: CASSLSGGAYNEQFF; cdr3_nt: TGTGCCAGCAGTCTAAGCGGGGGCGCCTACAATGAGCAGTTCTTC
j_call: TRBJ2-7; d_call: TRBD1; v_call: TRBV5-1; clone_size: .; cdr3_aa: CASSLLGDSSYEQYF; cdr3_nt: TGCGCCAGCAGCCTCTTAGGGGACAGCTCCTACGAGCAGTACTTC
j_call: TRBJ2-7; d_call: TRBD1; v_call: TRBV15; clone_size: .; cdr3_aa: CATSRGGDRGEQYF; cdr3_nt: TGTGCCACCAGCAGAGGGGGAGACAGGGGCGAGCAGTACTTC
j_call: TRBJ1-6; d_call: TRBD1; v_call: TRBV5-1; clone_size: .; cdr3_aa: CASSHSGGQGANSPLHF; cdr3_nt: TGCGCCAGCAGCCACAGTGGCGGACAGGGGGCGAATTCACCCCTCCACTTT
j_call: TRBJ2-7; d_call: .; v_call: TRBV24-1; clone_size: few; cdr3_aa: CATTGVSYEQYF; cdr3_nt: TGTGCCACCACGGGGGTGAGCTACGAGCAGTACTTC
j_call: TRBJ2-7; d_call: TRBD1; v_call: TRBV7-2; clone_size: once; cdr3_aa: CASSLARGLFFEQYF; cdr3_nt: TGTGCCAGCAGCTTAGCGAGGGGGCTCTTTTTTGAGCAGTACTTC
j_call: TRBJ2-3; d_call: TRBD2; v_call: TRBV10-3; clone_size: .; cdr3_aa: CAIRPGLAVTDTQYF; cdr3_nt: TGTGCCATCAGGCCAGGACTAGCGGTCACAGATACGCAGTATTTT
j_call: TRBJ1-1; d_call: .; v_call: TRBV5-8; clone_size: once; cdr3_aa: CASSLTGFAEAFF; cdr3_nt: TGTGCCAGCAGCTTGACAGGGTTCGCTGAAGCTTTCTTT
j_call: TRBJ1-2; d_call: .; v_call: TRBV18; clone_size: .; cdr3_aa: CASSPGNRVEGYTF; cdr3_nt: TGTGCCAGCTCACCAGGCAACAGGGTGGAAGGCTACACCTTC
j_call: TRBJ1-5; d_call: TRBD1; v_call: TRBV6-2/TRBV6-3; clone_size: .; cdr3_aa: CASSYPQTGDPPQHF; cdr3_nt: TGTGCCAGCAGTTACCCCCAGACAGGGGACCCGCCCCAGCATTTT
j_call: TRBJ1-4; d_call: TRBD1; v_call: TRBV10-2; clone_size: .; cdr3_aa: CASRPRDRGNEKLFF; cdr3_nt: TGCGCCAGCAGACCCCGGGACAGGGGTAATGAAAAACTGTTTTTT
j_call: TRBJ2-7; d_call: .; v_call: TRBV7-2; clone_size: .; cdr3_aa: CASSLSRDTLYEQYF; cdr3_nt: TGTGCCAGCAGCTTAAGCCGGGACACCCTTTACGAGCAGTACTTC
j_call: TRBJ2-3; d_call: .; v_call: TRBV2; clone_size: .; cdr3_aa: CASRGTSTDTQYF; cdr3_nt: TGTGCCAGCAGGGGGACTAGCACAGATACGCAGTATTTT
j_call: TRBJ2-7; d_call: .; v_call: TRBV5-4; clone_size: .; cdr3_aa: CASSLAGGGSDEQYF; cdr3_nt: TGTGCCAGCAGCTTGGCCGGCGGGGGCTCTGACGAGCAGTACTTC
j_call: TRBJ2-1; d_call: TRBD2; v_call: TRBV5-1; clone_size: .; cdr3_aa: CASTPRGGQDYNEQFF; cdr3_nt: TGCGCCAGCACCCCCCGGGGGGGCCAAGACTACAATGAGCAGTTCTTC
j_call: TRBJ1-4; d_call: .; v_call: TRBV5-1; clone_size: .; cdr3_aa: CASSLVGGPNEKLFF; cdr3_nt: TGCGCCAGCAGCTTGGTAGGGGGACCTAATGAAAAACTGTTTTTT